The 17 T cell receptor beta chains below come from one sample, sequenced in a study of identical twins. TCRdb analysed the 5' RACE reads with MiXCR anew, one entry per CDR3 protein. This table has some 660,000 distinct CDR3 sequences, 8.6% appearing once. These data also featured in a second study, about yellow fever vaccine responses in identical twins.

Material for sequencing was PBMCs. The receptor source for this set is a woman aged 18-29 years in good health.

J is TRBJ2-5 and V is TRBV20-1; tentatively, D is TRBD2 (6 bases). CDR1 DFQATT and CDR2 SNEGSKA come from the germline V gene (reference sequence). The germline V and J ends were trimmed by 0 bases and 2 bases, with 10 bases remaining between them. The CDR3 is 14 amino acids. The CDR3 loop is CSAREGGTQETQYF. In DNA, the CDR3 is TGCAGTGCTAGAGAGGGCGGGACTCAAGAGACCCAGTACTTC.

The rearrangement uses TRBV30 and TRBJ1-2; D uncertain. V lost 2 bases, J lost 2 bases, and 3 bases lay in between. Germline lookup yields CDR1 GTSNPN and CDR2 SVGIG (reference sequence). The CDR3 is made up of 11 amino acids. The CDR3 region has the DNA TGTGCCTGGAGTAGCAACTATGGCTACACCTTC. Translating it yields CAWSSNYGYTF.

There are many counts of this clonotype. V is TRBV4-1 and J is TRBJ2-1; TRBD2 agrees at 10 bases. Germline-derived CDR1 and CDR2 are MGHRA and YSYEKL. After removal of 4 bases from V and 2 bases from J, the junction contained 8 bases not matched to a gene. This CDR3 contains 17 residues. The CDR3 protein is CASSLKAGGPAYNEQFF. In DNA, the CDR3 is TGCGCCAGCAGCCTAAAAGCGGGAGGGCCCGCCTACAATGAGCAGTTCTTC.

The rearrangement links TRBV7-2 to TRBJ1-1, with 7 bases aligning to TRBD1. CDR1 SGHTA and CDR2 FQGNSA come from the germline V gene. V trimming: 6 bases; J trimming: 4 bases; junction bases outside the gene matches: 5. There are 13 residues in the CDR3. DNA of the CDR3: TGTGCCAGCAGGTACGACAGGGTCACTGAAGCTTTCTTT. Its translation: CASRYDRVTEAFF.

This clonotype was seen only a few times. The V call is TRBV20-1, the J call TRBJ2-7; either TRBD1 or TRBD2 may fit D (6 bases each). The V end was cut by 6 bases, the J end by 4 bases, with 22 bases between. The CDR3 covers 15 residues. The V gene's germline CDR1 is DFQATT and CDR2 SNEGSKA (reference sequence). The CDR3 region is CSAPRGGRPVYEQYF. The CDR3 coding sequence is TGCAGTGCACCCCGAGGGGGGCGCCCCGTTTACGAGCAGTACTTC.

V and J are TRBV20-1 and TRBJ2-4, with TRBD2 matching over 10 bases. CDR1 and CDR2 from the germline V gene are DFQATT and SNEGSKA (reference sequence). Losses at the gene ends were 0 bases for V and 0 bases for J; bases not matched to a gene: 8. CDR3 length: 18 amino acids. DNA for the CDR3: TGCAGTGCTAGAGATCCCAGCGGGGGGGCCCTAGCCAAAAACATTCAGTACTTC. This gives the protein CSARDPSGGALAKNIQYF.

The chain recombines TRBV20-1 with TRBJ2-2; D remains ambiguous. This CDR3 comprises 14 residues. The V and J ends lost 1 base and 0 bases respectively, with 6 bases between them. Germline assignment: CDR1 DFQATT and CDR2 SNEGSKA (reference sequence). As DNA, the CDR3 is TGCAGTGCTAGAGGGCCACCGAACACCGGGGAGCTGTTTTTT. It specifies CSARGPPNTGELFF.

This clonotype appeared a few times. The chain has TRBV4-3 and TRBJ2-1, with D tentatively TRBD2 (5 bases). The CDR3 spans 13 residues. The germline gives CDR1 LGHNA, CDR2 YSLEER. V was shortened by 1 base and J by 8 bases, with 9 bases between the two germline ends. CDR3 in amino acids: CASSQGLADEQFF. The CDR3 DNA reads TGCGCCAGCAGCCAAGGTCTAGCCGATGAGCAGTTCTTC.

This clonotype was found a few times. The chain is built from TRBV6-1 and TRBJ2-3; 10 bases map to TRBD1. This CDR3 comprises 17 residues. Germline lookup yields CDR1 MNHNS and CDR2 SASEGT. Germline trimming cut 3 bases from V and 0 bases from J; bases unmatched to any gene: 6. The CDR3 region is CASSDPRDRGSTDTQYF. CDR3 bases: TGTGCCAGCAGTGACCCCCGGGACAGGGGAAGCACAGATACGCAGTATTTT.

This clonotype was counted between two and nine times. The gene calls are TRBV6-2 or TRBV6-3 and TRBJ2-2; 9 nucleotides line up with TRBD2. Trimming cost V 6 bases and J 0 bases; bases outside gene matches: 8. Looked up from germline, CDR1 is MNHEY and CDR2 is SVGEGT. The CDR3 is made up of 17 amino acids. The CDR3 sequence is CASRQSPSGANTGELFF. CDR3 nucleotide sequence: TGTGCCAGCAGGCAATCCCCTAGCGGGGCGAACACCGGGGAGCTGTTTTTT.

V and J are TRBV6-1 and TRBJ1-4, with TRBD1 matching over 8 bases. The germline V gene has CDR1 MNHNS and CDR2 SASEGT. Trimming removed 6 bases from V and 9 bases from J; junction bases left unmatched: 9. The CDR3 spans 14 residues. CDR3 region: CASSLGAGGKKLFF. The CDR3 nucleotides read TGTGCCAGCAGCTTGGGGGCAGGGGGCAAAAAACTGTTTTTT.

This clonotype was recorded many times. The chain joins TRBV9 to TRBJ2-5; 11 bases are shared with TRBD2. V was pared by 3 bases and J by 1 base, with 2 bases of the junction left unmatched. Germline V lookup: CDR1 SGDLS, CDR2 YYNGEE. The CDR3 length is 15 residues. CDR3 loop: CASSAGTSGQETQYF. In DNA, the CDR3 is TGTGCCAGCAGCGCAGGGACTAGCGGCCAAGAGACCCAGTACTTC.

This clonotype was observed a handful of times. The J gene is TRBJ2-1, the V gene TRBV6-5; D ambiguous. The ends were cut back, 2 bases at V and 3 bases at J, with 11 bases in the middle. CDR1 and CDR2 (germline): MNHEY, SVGAGI. The CDR3 totals 15 residues. For the CDR3, the DNA is TGTGCCAGCAGTTACCCGACACTAAACTACAATGAGCAGTTCTTC. It encodes CASSYPTLNYNEQFF.

The V and J genes are TRBV4-1 and TRBJ2-7; 9 positions match TRBD1. With V trimmed by 0 bases and J by 4 bases, 7 bases remained unmatched. CDR3 length equals 16 residues. From germline, CDR1 is MGHRA and CDR2 YSYEKL. CDR3 sequence: CASSQDITGGRYEQYF. The CDR3 region has the DNA TGCGCCAGCAGCCAAGATATTACAGGGGGCAGGTACGAGCAGTACTTC.

This clonotype was observed many times. The CDR3 nucleotides are TGCGCCAGCAGCCAAGATCAGGGGTTATACGAGCAGTACTTC. It specifies CASSQDQGLYEQYF. V gene TRBV4-3 combines with J gene TRBJ2-7, with D possibly being TRBD1 (6 bases). This CDR3 has 14 residues. Deletions cut 0 bases from V and 4 bases from J, with 10 bases between. Germline V CDR1 and CDR2: LGHNA, YSLEER.

This clonotype has a handful of counts. The chain has TRBV6-1 and TRBJ2-3; 8 nucleotides align to TRBD2. This CDR3 is 15 amino acids long. Germline V gives CDR1 MNHNS, CDR2 SASEGT. V trimming: 4 bases; J trimming: 4 bases; junction bases outside the gene matches: 7. The CDR3 nucleotides read TGTGCCAGCAGTGGACTAGCGTATGACTCAGATACGCAGTATTTT. The encoded protein is CASSGLAYDSDTQYF.

The V gene is TRBV7-6, the J gene TRBJ1-1, with TRBD1 matching 7 bases. Germline V gives CDR1 SGHVS, CDR2 FNYEAQ. This CDR3 contains 16 residues. J lost 4 bases, V lost 1 base, and 9 bases had no gene match. As DNA, the CDR3 is TGTGCCAGCAGCTTAGATCGGTCAGGGGGGAGCACTGAAGCTTTCTTT. Translating it yields CASSLDRSGGSTEAFF. The full variable domain, rest sourced from reference TRBV7-6 and TRBJ1-1, is GAGVSQSPRYKVTKRGQDVALRCDPISGHVSLYWYRQALGQGPEFLTYFNYEAQQDKSGLPNDRFSAERPEGSISTLTIQRTEQRDSAMYRCASSLDRSGGSTEAFFGQGTRLTVV.